This TCR beta chain was identified during a study of CD8 T cells in ankylosing spondylitis. Whole-study results and caveats: In ankylosing spondylitis patients, matched synovial fluid reportedly showed significant enrichment of disease-linked clones.

There are many counts of this clonotype. Its antigen is not identified. In TCRdb, the 5' RACE reads were re-called with MiXCR into one record per CDR3 protein. Among roughly 160,000 distinct CDR3 sequences listed, approximately 10% were seen once. This CDR3 is built from 13 residues. The germline V and J ends were trimmed by 2 bases and 15 bases, with 17 bases remaining between them. The germline CDR1 and CDR2 sequences are MNHNY and SVGAGI (reference sequence). The chain joins TRBV6-6 to TRBJ2-1; either TRBD1 or TRBD2 may fit D (6 bases each). Sample: blood, either unsorted or a sorted T cell fraction (not recorded which). The TCR originated in a male donor with ankylosing spondylitis or in good health (not recorded which). The CDR3 DNA follows: TGTGCCAGCAGTTACGGCCTGGGGGGCGCATGGTTCTTC. This codes for CASSYGLGGAWFF.